This TCR beta chain was documented in a study of blood T cell repertoires in COVID-19. About the study: T cells, B-cell-depleted T cells, or PBMCs provided the cDNA or gDNA that served as material.

Assay used: immunoSEQ multiplex PCR; TCRdb lists only in-frame clones, some missing. This sample has almost 90,000 clones, with approximately 88% found just once. V was trimmed by 5 bases and J by 5 bases, leaving 19 bases between them. The V gene's germline CDR1 is SGHNT and CDR2 YENEEA. This CDR3 spans 15 amino acids. The rearrangement links TRBV11-3 to TRBJ2-7; D gene unclear. The clonotype was recovered from a man aged 80 or over with acute or convalescent COVID-19. Source material: peripheral blood. The CDR3, as DNA: TGTGCCAGCAGCACAAGAGGTGCCAAAGAGAACGAGCAGTACTTC. This gives the protein CASSTRGAKENEQYF.